The next 32 T cell receptor beta chains were all read from a single sample in a study of T cells after yellow fever vaccination (dated by TCRdb to the late 2010s). Reading the label with the study, this specimen's treatment or condition is: live attenuated yellow fever vaccine strain. The library was built by means of 5' RACE. Sequencing relied on an Illumina HiSeq 2500. Clones were called with MiXCR by TCRdb after fastp trimmed the public reads at Q25, and only in-frame beta chains were retained. Each record represents a unique CDR3 protein, reported with the most common genes and DNA among its rows. The sample yields more than 350,000 distinct CDR3 sequences; around a tenth were counted once. In total, the top ten clones hold about 17% of the sample. The sequencing used PBMCs, collected on the day of the first yellow fever vaccination. The receptors shown here come from a man aged 18-30 years who received the YFV17D yellow fever vaccine.

This clonotype occurred a few times. The gene calls are TRBV12-3 or TRBV12-4 and TRBJ1-6; maybe TRBD1 (5 bases). The CDR3 sequence is 17 residues long. Trimming left V 4 bases short and J 9 bases short, with 22 bases between. The CDR3 here is CASSSTPGTAGFSPLHF. The CDR3 DNA is TGTGCCAGCAGTTCCACCCCAGGGACCGCTGGCTTTTCACCCCTCCACTTT.

This chain connects TRBV20-1 to TRBJ1-2; 8 nucleotides match TRBD1. CDR3 length: 14 amino acids. V lost 3 bases to trimming and J lost 0 bases; unmatched junction nucleotides: 3. Germline V lookup: CDR1 DFQATT, CDR2 SNEGSKA (reference sequence). The CDR3 loop is CSARDRVTNYGYTF. The CDR3, as DNA: TGCAGTGCTAGGGACAGGGTTACTAACTATGGCTACACCTTC.

In its sample, this clonotype was seen a few times. J is TRBJ2-3 and V is TRBV7-9; no reliable D call. The CDR3 contains 13 residues. The germline gives CDR1 SEHNR, CDR2 FQNEAQ (reference sequence). Trimming took 10 bases from V and 4 from J, leaving 15 bases between them. CDR3 loop: CATSSSAADTQYF. CDR3 coding DNA: TGTGCCACCAGTTCTTCTGCAGCAGATACGCAGTATTTT.

This clonotype was picked up a small number of times. The gene calls are TRBV6-2 or TRBV6-3 and TRBJ2-7; TRBD1 matches at 9 bases. With 5 bases clipped from V and 5 bases from J, the junction kept 4 bases outside the gene matches. Germline loops: CDR1 MNHEY, CDR2 SVGEGT. The CDR3 length is 13 residues. CDR3 sequence reads: CASSNRDRDEQYF. DNA for the CDR3: TGTGCCAGCAGTAACCGGGACAGGGACGAGCAGTACTTC.

This clonotype was recorded a few times. V usage is TRBV19 and J usage is TRBJ1-5, with a possible D match to TRBD1 (6 bases). The V end lost 1 base, the J end lost 0 bases, and 16 bases lay between the germline ends. This CDR3 comprises 18 residues. The germline V gene encodes CDR1 LNHDA and CDR2 SQIVND (reference sequence). The CDR3: CASSIALRDITSNQPQHF. CDR3 bases: TGTGCCAGTAGTATAGCCCTCCGGGACATCACTAGCAATCAGCCCCAGCATTTT. The full variable domain, its missing parts supplied by reference TRBV19 and TRBJ1-5, is DGGITQSPKYLFRKEGQNVTLSCEQNLNHDAMYWYRQDPGQGLRLIYYSQIVNDFQKGDIAEGYSVSREKKESFPLTVTSAQKNPTAFYLCASSIALRDITSNQPQHFGDGTRLSIL.

This clonotype was picked up a small number of times. V gene TRBV4-2 combines with J gene TRBJ2-2, with a weak D call TRBD1 (6 bases). The CDR3 totals 13 residues. Trimming cost V 2 bases and J 5 bases, with 6 bases left between them. Germline V gives CDR1 LGHNA, CDR2 YNFKEQ. The DNA for the CDR3 is TGTGCCAGCAGCCAAACAGGGACCGGGGAGCTGTTTTTT. It encodes CASSQTGTGELFF.

This clonotype was detected a few times. The V gene is TRBV12-3 or TRBV12-4, the J gene TRBJ1-1; 8 bases are shared with TRBD1. Losses at the gene ends were 3 bases for V and 7 bases for J; bases not matched to a gene: 7. The CDR3 is 14 amino acids. The CDR3 reads CASSLGQEPGEAFF. The CDR3 region has the DNA TGTGCCAGCAGTTTGGGACAGGAACCAGGTGAAGCTTTCTTT.

This clonotype has just a few counts. V is TRBV2 and J is TRBJ2-5, with D hard to call. CDR1 SNHLY and CDR2 FYNNEI come from the germline V gene. The length of the CDR3 is 14 residues. The V and J ends lost 1 base and 3 bases respectively, with 9 bases between them. The CDR3: CASSEVRLEETQYF. Here the CDR3 DNA reads TGTGCCAGCAGTGAAGTTCGCCTCGAAGAGACCCAGTACTTC.

The gene calls are TRBV7-2 and TRBJ1-1; tentative D call: TRBD1 (6 bases). The CDR3 is 15 amino acids. Germline CDR1 reads SGHTA; CDR2 reads FQGNSA. Trimming stripped 2 bases from V and 3 bases from J, with 13 bases between. Written as DNA, the CDR3 is TGTGCCAGCAGCTTATACCCAGGGGAGGACACTGAAGCTTTCTTT. Translating gives CASSLYPGEDTEAFF.

The CDR3, as DNA: TGTGCCAGCAGTCCCGGACAGGGTTTTATTCAGCCCCAGCATTTT. Amino acid sequence: CASSPGQGFIQPQHF. J is TRBJ1-5 and V is TRBV25-1, with 8 bases fitting TRBD1. Germline CDR1 and CDR2: MGHDK and SYGVNS. Unmatched junction bases numbered 9, after V lost 5 bases and J lost 6 bases. This CDR3 comprises 15 residues.

This clonotype was found a few times. The J gene is TRBJ2-2, the V gene TRBV14; D is undetermined. Per germline, CDR1 SGHDN and CDR2 FVKESK. CDR3 length: 16 residues. V lost 3 bases, J lost 0 bases, and 11 bases lay in between. The CDR3 region is CASSHRVTANTGELFF. In DNA form, the CDR3 reads TGTGCCAGCAGCCATCGGGTTACCGCGAACACCGGGGAGCTGTTTTTT.

CDR3 coding DNA: TGTGCCAGCTCAAAGTGGGACAGGGCACGGGACGAGCAGTACTTC. Translation: CASSKWDRARDEQYF. The chain links TRBV18 to TRBJ2-7; the match to TRBD1 covers 9 bases. Germline lookup yields CDR1 KGHSH and CDR2 LQKENI. CDR3 length equals 15 residues. With 5 bases clipped from V and 5 bases from J, the junction kept 10 bases outside the gene matches.

The chain couples TRBV4-3 to TRBJ1-1; D is unresolved. Germline CDR1 LGHNA, CDR2 YSLEER. V lost 1 base and J lost 3, with 9 bases in between. The CDR3 extends over 14 amino acids. The CDR3 region has the DNA TGCGCCAGCAGCCAAGCCCACGGCTACACTGAAGCTTTCTTT. This sequence encodes CASSQAHGYTEAFF.

This clonotype has a handful of counts. The CDR3 here is CASSLGTYTGELFF. CDR3 nucleotides: TGTGCCAGCAGCTTAGGGACATACACCGGGGAGCTGTTTTTT. This chain connects TRBV11-1 to TRBJ2-2, with D perhaps TRBD1 (5 bases). Germline assignment: CDR1 SGHAT and CDR2 FQDESV (reference sequence). Trimming removed 1 base at V and 3 bases at J, with 6 bases between. The CDR3 loop spans 14 amino acids.

The V call is TRBV10-2, the J call TRBJ2-7, with 8 bases lining up with TRBD1. The CDR3 has 14 residues. After removal of 5 bases from V and 3 bases from J, the junction contained 6 bases not matched to a gene. Germline lookup yields CDR1 WSHSY and CDR2 SAAADI. The CDR3 here is CASSSDRDSYEQYF. The CDR3 DNA reads as TGCGCCAGCAGTTCGGACAGGGACAGCTACGAGCAGTACTTC.

This clonotype was detected only a few times. Here the CDR3 reads CAISESRRGGGGSYNEQFF. CDR3 DNA sequence: TGTGCCATCAGTGAGTCGCGCCGGGGCGGAGGTGGTTCCTACAATGAGCAGTTCTTC. The V call is TRBV10-3, the J call TRBJ2-1, with D perhaps being TRBD1 or TRBD2 (5 bases each). CDR1 and CDR2 (germline): ENHRY, SYGVKD. The CDR3 consists of 19 residues. V lost 0 bases and J lost 1, with 19 bases in between.

This clonotype was observed a handful of times. The chain uses TRBV12-3 or TRBV12-4 and TRBJ2-6; D may be TRBD2 (6 bases). This CDR3 contains 16 residues. V was cut by 6 bases and J by 0 bases, with 12 bases left in between. CDR3 amino acids: CASSGGGDSGANVLTF. CDR3 bases: TGTGCCAGCAGCGGCGGAGGGGACTCTGGGGCCAACGTCCTGACTTTC.

This clonotype was counted a few times. The V gene is TRBV27, the J gene TRBJ2-5; D is perhaps TRBD1 or TRBD2 (5 bases each). The CDR3 spans 13 residues. V gave up 2 bases and J gave up 7 bases, with 11 bases separating them. Looked up from germline, CDR1 is MNHEY and CDR2 is SMNVEV (reference sequence). The DNA of the CDR3 is TGTGCCAGCAGTTTAGAGGGGTTTGGGACCCAGTACTTC. It specifies CASSLEGFGTQYF.

This clonotype has a handful of counts. CDR3 loop: CASSQGVAANYGYTF. The CDR3 DNA follows: TGCGCCAGCAGCCAGGGAGTAGCGGCCAACTATGGCTACACCTTC. The chain combines TRBV4-3 with TRBJ1-2, with D unclear. The V and J ends lost 3 bases and 2 bases respectively, with 13 bases between them. Germline-derived CDR1 and CDR2 are LGHNA and YSLEER. The length of the CDR3 is 15 residues.

This clonotype appeared a few times. This sequence joins TRBV29-1 and TRBJ2-3; D ambiguous. Trimming removed 0 bases from V and 0 bases from J, with 7 bases in between. Germline assignment: CDR1 SQVTM and CDR2 ANQGSEA. The CDR3 spans 14 residues. CDR3 region: CSVEEVSSTDTQYF. The CDR3 region has the DNA TGCAGCGTTGAAGAGGTTTCTAGCACAGATACGCAGTATTTT.

The V and J genes are TRBV28 and TRBJ2-1, with 13 positions matching TRBD2. Germline CDR1 reads MDHEN; CDR2 reads SYDVKM. Trimming removed 6 bases from V and 0 bases from J; junction bases left unmatched: 5. The CDR3 has 17 amino acids. The CDR3 is CASREGLAGISYNEQFF. The CDR3 DNA follows: TGTGCCAGCAGGGAGGGACTAGCGGGGATCTCCTACAATGAGCAGTTCTTC. Filled out from reference TRBV28 and TRBJ2-1, the complete variable domain reads DVKVTQSSRYLVKRTGEKVFLECVQDMDHENMFWYRQDPGLGLRLIYFSYDVKMKEKGDIPEGYSVSREKKERFSLILESASTNQTSMYLCASREGLAGISYNEQFFGPGTRLTVL.

In this sample, this clonotype turned up a few times. This sequence joins TRBV6-1 and TRBJ2-7, with D possibly matching TRBD1 (6 bases). With 6 bases removed from V and 0 bases from J, the gap between germline ends came to 15 bases. The CDR3 length is 15 residues. Germline assignment: CDR1 MNHNS and CDR2 SASEGT. CDR3 sequence reads: CASSSRTAISYEQYF. The CDR3 DNA follows: TGTGCCAGCAGCTCTAGGACAGCGATCTCCTACGAGCAGTACTTC.

In its sample, this clonotype was seen a few times. The rearrangement links TRBV7-3 to TRBJ2-4, with unresolved D. The V end was cut by 6 bases, the J end by 0 bases, with 6 bases between. Per the germline V gene, CDR1 is SGHTA and CDR2 is FQGTGA. The length of the CDR3 is 13 residues. The CDR3 reads CASRLLAKNIQYF. The CDR3 bases are TGTGCCAGCAGACTTCTAGCCAAAAACATTCAGTACTTC.

V gene TRBV5-1 combines with J gene TRBJ2-5; D uncertain. V was cut by 5 bases and J by 1 base, with 9 bases left in between. The germline V gene has CDR1 SGHRS and CDR2 YFSETQ. The CDR3 consists of 13 residues. The CDR3 reads CASRGAVQETQYF. CDR3 nucleotide sequence: TGCGCCAGCAGGGGTGCAGTCCAAGAGACCCAGTACTTC. Based on the CDR3 plus reference TRBV5-1 and TRBJ2-5, the full variable domain is KAGVTQTPRYLIKTRGQQVTLSCSPISGHRSVSWYQQTPGQGLQFLFEYFSETQRNKGNFPGRFSGRQFSNSRSEMNVSTLELGDSALYLCASRGAVQETQYFGPGTRLLVL.

The rearrangement uses TRBV11-2 and TRBJ2-1; TRBD2 matches at 7 bases. The V segment lost 5 bases and the J segment 5 bases; nucleotides outside the gene matches: 9. Looked up from germline, CDR1 is SGHAT and CDR2 is FQNNGV. This CDR3 region has 15 residues. The CDR3 is CASSQGERGDNEQFF. The CDR3 DNA reads TGTGCCAGCAGCCAGGGAGAGCGGGGAGACAATGAGCAGTTCTTC. Supplemented by reference TRBV11-2 and TRBJ2-1, the full variable domain reads EAGVAQSPRYKIIEKRQSVAFWCNPISGHATLYWYQQILGQGPKLLIQFQNNGVVDDSQLPKDRFSAERLKGVDSTLKIQPAKLEDSAVYLCASSQGERGDNEQFFGPGTRLTVL.

This clonotype was observed a handful of times. The gene calls are TRBV5-1 and TRBJ1-2, with a weak D call TRBD1 (5 bases). CDR3 length: 15 amino acids. The ends were cut back, 3 bases at V and 8 bases at J, with 20 bases in the middle. Germline CDR1 SGHRS, CDR2 YFSETQ. The CDR3 spells CASSSGTARGEGYTF. In DNA, the CDR3 is TGCGCCAGCAGCTCGGGGACGGCTAGGGGAGAGGGCTACACCTTC.

This clonotype turned up a few times. The V and J genes are TRBV20-1 and TRBJ2-7; TRBD1 is a possible D gene (5 bases). Germline loops: CDR1 DFQATT, CDR2 SNEGSKA (reference sequence). The CDR3 totals 16 residues. V shed 3 bases and J shed 0 bases, with 18 bases lying between them. Here the CDR3 DNA reads TGCAGTGCTAGGCTAGGACACCCTCTTCCCTCCTACGAGCAGTACTTC. Amino acids: CSARLGHPLPSYEQYF.

The J gene is TRBJ2-7, the V gene TRBV5-1; D call uncertain. The V and J ends lost 9 bases and 6 bases respectively, with 19 bases between them. Looked up from germline, CDR1 is SGHRS and CDR2 is YFSETQ. CDR3 length: 13 residues. The CDR3 nucleotides read TGCGCCACCGGAGTGTGGGGTCCGGTCGAGCAGTACGTC. It yields the protein CATGVWGPVEQYV.

This clonotype was seen a few times. This chain joins TRBV7-2 and TRBJ1-2; 7 positions agree with TRBD1. There are 13 residues in the CDR3. The V and J ends lost 11 bases and 0 bases, in that order; junction bases with no gene match: 6. The germline V gene has CDR1 SGHTA and CDR2 FQGNSA. CDR3 loop: CACGTVANYGYTF. DNA for the CDR3: TGTGCCTGCGGGACAGTAGCTAACTATGGCTACACCTTC.

This clonotype was seen only a few times. The chain links TRBV4-2 to TRBJ2-6; D is undetermined. V shed 3 bases and J shed 2 bases, with 11 bases lying between them. The CDR3 length is 16 residues. From germline, CDR1 is LGHNA and CDR2 YNFKEQ. For the CDR3, the DNA is TGTGCCAGCAGCCAGAGACTTTCCCCTGGGGCCAACGTCCTGACTTTC. Translated, it gives CASSQRLSPGANVLTF.

This rearrangement joins TRBV5-1 to TRBJ2-5, with D maybe TRBD2 (5 bases). The CDR3 sequence is 13 residues long. V lost 5 bases and J 2 bases, leaving 10 bases between the germline ends. Germline V lookup: CDR1 SGHRS, CDR2 YFSETQ. CDR3: CASRPGIQETQYF. The DNA for the CDR3 is TGCGCCAGCAGGCCCGGGATTCAAGAGACCCAGTACTTC.

This clonotype was counted a few times. J is TRBJ2-5 and V is TRBV20-1, with D perhaps given as TRBD1 or TRBD2 (7 bases each). In germline, CDR1 is DFQATT, CDR2 SNEGSKA (reference sequence). The CDR3 has 15 amino acids. Between the trimmed V and J ends, which lost 6 bases and 5 bases, there was a span of 22 bases. The CDR3: CSANVQGGGPETQYF. DNA for the CDR3: TGCAGTGCCAACGTACAGGGAGGGGGCCCGGAGACCCAGTACTTC.